One sample yielded the 2 T cell receptor beta chains listed below, sequenced in a study of T cells in women clearing cervical HPV infection. Here immunoSEQ multiplex PCR was the method, and the copy in TCRdb shows in-frame clones only, minus some. The record lists some 40,000 clones, of which the ten most abundant hold around 4.5%. The sample comprised blood buffy coat. All receptors come from a woman between 18 and 70 years old with a cervical HPV16 infection that either progressed to CIN3+ or cleared (not recorded which).

To note about this clone: The read finishes 3 residues shy of the CDR3 end, and the germline J gene is used to complete it. This sequence joins TRBV6-1 and TRBJ2-3, with TRBD1 identical over 10 bases. The J segment lost 4 bases and the V segment lost 1 base, leaving 11 bases of the junction unmatched. Germline V gives CDR1 MNHNS, CDR2 SASEGT. This CDR3 is built from 18 residues. The covered CDR3 bases are TGTGCCAGCAGTGAAGATTTTTGGGACAGGGGAATGGCAGATACG. Translation: CASSEDFWDRGMADT. The full CDR3 reads CASSEDFWDRGMADTQYF.

About this clone itself: The missing CDR3 end, 3 residues past where the read stops, is filled in from the germline J gene. V gene TRBV7-8 combines with J gene TRBJ2-3; no definite D call. Trimming removed 1 base at V and 0 bases at J, with 5 bases between. Germline lookup yields CDR1 SGHVS and CDR2 FQNEAQ. This CDR3 is 14 amino acids long. The CDR3 here is CASSLGASTDTQYF. CDR3 DNA, as far as it was read: TGTGCCAGCAGCTTAGGAGCCAGCACAGATACG.